This T cell receptor beta chain was sequenced in a study of Ad26.COV2.S vaccination and SARS-CoV-2 variants. This CDR3 comprises 14 residues. V shed 5 bases and J 3 bases; nucleotides not matched to a gene: 5. Per the germline V gene, CDR1 is LNHDA and CDR2 is SQIVND (reference sequence). Study findings and constraints: People given the vaccine had a wider spike-specific TCR breadth than placebo recipients did. Estimates derived from TCR breadth and depth analyses may have underestimated total T cell responses.

Sequencing was performed with immunoSEQ multiplex PCR; in TCRdb, only in-frame clones are kept and a portion is missing. The repertoire holds approximately 150,000 clones, with approximately 90% as singletons. In the case of this clone: What it binds is not known.

The sequences come from peripheral blood, collected after recovery from COVID-19. The receptor was isolated from a human donor who had recovered from COVID-19. The chain employs TRBV19 and TRBJ2-7, with 9 bases fitting TRBD1. CDR3 residues: CASSPRQGGYEQYF. CDR3 DNA: TGTGCCAGTAGTCCGAGACAGGGGGGCTACGAGCAGTACTTC. Drawing the rest from reference TRBV19 and TRBJ2-7, the complete variable domain is DGGITQSPKYLFRKEGQNVTLSCEQNLNHDAMYWYRQDPGQGLRLIYYSQIVNDFQKGDIAEGYSVSREKKESFPLTVTSAQKNPTAFYLCASSPRQGGYEQYFGPGTRLTVT.